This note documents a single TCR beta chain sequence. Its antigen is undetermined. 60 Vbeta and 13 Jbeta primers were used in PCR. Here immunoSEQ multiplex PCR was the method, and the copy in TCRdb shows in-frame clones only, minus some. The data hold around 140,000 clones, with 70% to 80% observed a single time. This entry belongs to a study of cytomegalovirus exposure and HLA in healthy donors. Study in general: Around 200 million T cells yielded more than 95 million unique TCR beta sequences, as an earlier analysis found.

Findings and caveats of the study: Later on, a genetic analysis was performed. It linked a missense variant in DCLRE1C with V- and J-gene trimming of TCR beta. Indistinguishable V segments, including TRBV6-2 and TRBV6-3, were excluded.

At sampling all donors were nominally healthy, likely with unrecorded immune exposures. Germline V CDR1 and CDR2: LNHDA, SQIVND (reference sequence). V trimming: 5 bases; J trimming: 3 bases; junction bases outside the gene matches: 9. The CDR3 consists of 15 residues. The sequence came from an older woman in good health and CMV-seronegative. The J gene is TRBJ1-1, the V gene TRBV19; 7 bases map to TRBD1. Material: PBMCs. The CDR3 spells CASSGSSGGYTEAFF. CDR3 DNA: TGTGCCAGTAGTGGTAGCTCAGGGGGTTACACTGAAGCTTTCTTT.